The clone carrying this TCR beta chain came up once. What it recognizes is unknown. The data belong to a study of cytomegalovirus exposure and HLA in healthy donors. Study outcomes and limitations: The study assumed roughly uniform donor sequencing depth for presence/absence analyses. TCR beta V- and J-gene trimming was later associated with a missense DCLRE1C variant.

The CDR3 runs 14 residues. CDR1 is SGHTA, CDR2 FQGNSA, per germline. The V end lost 3 bases, the J end lost 5 bases, and 13 bases lay between the germline ends. At the time of sampling, donors were nominally healthy, though unrecorded immune exposures were likely. Both 60 Vbeta primers and 13 Jbeta primers went into the PCR. TCRdb's copy holds only in-frame clones and misses some; the assay was immunoSEQ multiplex PCR. The sample holds about 140,000 clones, about three quarters seen once. The receptor comes from a female donor in good health and CMV-seropositive. V gene TRBV7-2 combines with J gene TRBJ1-1; tentative D call: TRBD1 (6 bases). Input material: PBMCs. The CDR3 sequence: CASSLTGHRTEAFF. CDR3 DNA: TGTGCCAGCAGCTTGACGGGACACCGTACTGAAGCTTTCTTT. Full variable domain (rest looked up from reference TRBV7-2 and TRBJ1-1): GAGVSQSPSNKVTEKGKDVELRCDPISGHTALYWYRQSLGQGLEFLIYFQGNSAPDKSGLPSDRFSAERTGGSVSTLTIQRTQQEDSAVYLCASSLTGHRTEAFFGQGTRLTVV.